The 29 T cell receptor beta chains in this list originate from one sample, sequenced in a study of cytomegalovirus exposure and HLA in healthy donors. The table came from immunoSEQ multiplex PCR; TCRdb's copy has only in-frame clones and leaves some out. The data hold about 190,000 clones, with roughly 80% observed a single time. The sample taken for sequencing was PBMCs. Receptors originate from a man aged 18 to 29 in good health and CMV-seropositive.

The rearrangement uses TRBV30 and TRBJ2-5; TRBD2 matches 9 bases. CDR1 GTSNPN and CDR2 SVGIG come from the germline V gene (reference sequence). CDR3 length: 15 residues. The ends lost 4 bases at V and 5 bases at J; junction bases unmatched: 11. CDR3 bases: TGTGCCTGGAAGCGGCTAGCGGGAAACGGGGAGACCCAGTACTTC. Amino acids: CAWKRLAGNGETQYF.

The chain combines TRBV29-1 with TRBJ1-2, with TRBD1 identical over 8 bases. CDR1 is SQVTM and CDR2 is ANQGSEA in the germline V gene. This CDR3 is 12 amino acids long. The ends lost 4 bases at V and 5 bases at J; junction bases unmatched: 3. This chain's CDR3 is CSVATGGYGYTF. CDR3 sequence (DNA): TGCAGCGTTGCAACAGGGGGTTATGGCTACACCTTC.

The chain's CDR3 is CASSLGGGTEAFF. In DNA, the CDR3 is TGTGCCAGCAGTTTAGGGGGGGGCACTGAAGCTTTCTTT. The V call is TRBV28, the J call TRBJ1-1; perhaps TRBD1 as D (5 bases). This CDR3 comprises 13 residues. Trimming took 2 bases from V and 4 from J, leaving 8 bases between them. Germline V gives CDR1 MDHEN, CDR2 SYDVKM.

The genes are TRBV5-3 and TRBJ1-1; no clear D. TRBV5-3 is an open reading frame, and its role is uncertain. The CDR3 covers 14 residues. The V and J ends lost 2 bases and 8 bases respectively, with 16 bases between them. This CDR3 is CARSFRHTPEEAFF. The CDR3, as DNA: TGTGCCAGAAGCTTCCGGCACACCCCGGAGGAAGCTTTCTTT.

This chain joins TRBV30 and TRBJ1-5; a possible D gene is TRBD1 (6 bases). The CDR3 loop spans 13 amino acids. The V and J ends lost 2 bases and 7 bases respectively, with 12 bases between them. Per the germline V gene, CDR1 is GTSNPN and CDR2 is SVGIG (reference sequence). CDR3 protein: CAWSTLQGQPQHF. In DNA form, the CDR3 reads TGTGCCTGGAGTACCCTACAGGGACAGCCCCAGCATTTT.

This clone was counted a single time. This CDR3 is CASSEGGVNQPQHF. The CDR3, as DNA: TGTGCCAGCAGCGAAGGGGGCGTGAATCAGCCCCAGCATTTT. V and J are TRBV9 and TRBJ1-5, with TRBD1 identical over 7 bases. With V trimmed by 3 bases and J by 4 bases, 4 bases remained unmatched. CDR1 and CDR2 from the germline V gene are SGDLS and YYNGEE. The CDR3 runs to 14 residues.

This rearrangement joins TRBV5-1 to TRBJ2-2; 9 bases agree with TRBD2. The CDR3 has 15 residues. The V and J ends lost 7 bases and 5 bases, in that order; junction bases with no gene match: 9. The germline V gene has CDR1 SGHRS and CDR2 YFSETQ. CDR3 sequence reads: CASSTNSGSTGELFF. The DNA of the CDR3 is TGCGCCAGCTCCACTAATAGCGGGAGTACCGGGGAGCTGTTTTTT.

The J gene is TRBJ2-7, the V gene TRBV30; a weak D match, TRBD1 (5 bases). This CDR3 is 13 amino acids long. V lost 5 bases, J lost 9 bases, and 20 bases lay in between. CDR1 and CDR2 (germline): GTSNPN, SVGIG (reference sequence). The CDR3: CAWGRQLREGQYF. The DNA of the CDR3 is TGTGCCTGGGGTCGCCAGCTCAGGGAAGGGCAGTACTTC. Full variable domain (missing parts from reference TRBV30 and TRBJ2-7): SQTIHQWPATLVQPVGSPLSLECTVEGTSNPNLYWYRQAAGRGLQLLFYSVGIGQISSEVPQNLSASRPQDRQFILSSKKLLLSDSGFYLCAWGRQLREGQYFGPGTRLTVT.

The genes are TRBV18 and TRBJ1-1; D unresolved. Deletions cut 0 bases from V and 4 bases from J, with 9 bases between. The CDR3 covers 14 residues. Germline CDR1 KGHSH, CDR2 LQKENI. The CDR3 here is CASSPPLGGTEAFF. Here the CDR3 DNA reads TGTGCCAGCTCACCACCCTTGGGAGGCACTGAAGCTTTCTTT. Based on the CDR3 plus reference TRBV18 and TRBJ1-1, the full variable domain is NAGVMQNPRHLVRRRGQEARLRCSPMKGHSHVYWYRQLPEEGLKFMVYLQKENIIDESGMPKERFSAEFPKEGPSILRIQQVVRGDSAAYFCASSPPLGGTEAFFGQGTRLTVV.

CDR3 sequence reads: CASSHSSAQAFF. The DNA for the CDR3 is TGTGCCAGCAGCCATTCAAGCGCGCAAGCTTTCTTT. This sequence joins TRBV7-8 and TRBJ1-1; D ambiguous. The CDR3 has 12 residues. Trimming pared 5 bases from V and 9 bases from J, leaving 13 bases between. Germline CDR1 reads SGHVS; CDR2 reads FQNEAQ.

V and J are TRBV18 and TRBJ2-3; 10 nucleotides align to TRBD2. Losses at the gene ends were 8 bases for V and 0 bases for J; bases not matched to a gene: 5. Germline CDR1 is KGHSH and CDR2 is LQKENI. The CDR3 is 15 residues long. CDR3 DNA: TGTGCCAGCCGGGTGACTAGCGGGAGCACAGATACGCAGTATTTT. This translates into CASRVTSGSTDTQYF.

In its sample, this clone was seen a few times. J is TRBJ1-5 and V is TRBV11-2, with D hard to call. Trimming cost V 4 bases and J 0 bases, with 16 bases left between them. CDR1 SGHAT and CDR2 FQNNGV come from the germline V gene. This CDR3 region has 17 residues. The CDR3 sequence is CASSSLDTWYSNQPQHF. DNA for the CDR3: TGTGCCAGCAGCTCGCTCGACACGTGGTATAGCAATCAGCCCCAGCATTTT.

The rearrangement links TRBV9 to TRBJ2-2; 15 bases fit TRBD2. The V and J ends lost 3 bases and 7 bases, in that order; junction bases with no gene match: 4. CDR3 length: 16 residues. The germline CDR1 and CDR2 sequences are SGDLS and YYNGEE. CDR3 in DNA: TGTGCCAGCAGCGGCGGACTAGCGGGGGGGTACGGGGAGCTGTTTTTT. Protein product: CASSGGLAGGYGELFF.

The count of this clone is one. J is TRBJ2-1 and V is TRBV27, with TRBD2 identical over 7 bases. CDR1 and CDR2 from the germline V gene are MNHEY and SMNVEV (reference sequence). This CDR3 region has 13 residues. J lost 4 bases, V lost 7 bases, and 4 bases had no gene match. The CDR3 here is CASKGGDYNEQFF. Written as DNA, the CDR3 is TGTGCCAGCAAGGGAGGGGATTACAATGAGCAGTTCTTC.

The chain combines TRBV19 with TRBJ1-2, with a weak D call TRBD1 (5 bases). V dropped 10 bases and J dropped 10 bases, with 22 bases sitting between them. The length of the CDR3 is 13 residues. CDR1 LNHDA and CDR2 SQIVND come from the germline V gene (reference sequence). CDR3 loop: CATLLNQGNDYTF. CDR3 coding DNA: TGTGCCACCCTCCTGAATCAGGGTAATGACTACACCTTC.

The chain couples TRBV4-3 to TRBJ2-1; D is undetermined. CDR3 size: 13 residues. V dropped 0 bases and J dropped 9 bases, with 9 bases sitting between them. In germline, CDR1 is LGHNA, CDR2 YSLEER. The CDR3 protein is CASSQDFSGEQFF. In DNA, the CDR3 is TGCGCCAGCAGCCAAGATTTTTCCGGTGAGCAGTTCTTC.

The chain links TRBV28 to TRBJ1-2; the match to TRBD1 covers 11 bases. CDR1 MDHEN and CDR2 SYDVKM come from the germline V gene. This CDR3 spans 16 amino acids. V dropped 5 bases and J dropped 4; count of bases not matched to a gene: 9. DNA of the CDR3: TGTGCCAGCAGTCCATCGGACAGGGGGCTGGGCTATGGCTACACCTTC. Translation: CASSPSDRGLGYGYTF.

About this clone itself: With a much larger clone just one base away, this may be a read error. The CDR3 is CASSSPPGELFF. The CDR3 DNA reads as TGTGCCAGCAGCTCTCCCCCCGGGGAGCTGTTTTTT. The chain has TRBV7-6 and TRBJ2-2; no clear D. CDR3 length: 12 residues. The germline V and J ends were trimmed by 4 bases and 6 bases, with 6 bases remaining between them. Germline CDR1 reads SGHVS; CDR2 reads FNYEAQ.

The rearrangement uses TRBV11-1 and TRBJ2-1; 14 nucleotides match TRBD2. Germline loops: CDR1 SGHAT, CDR2 FQDESV (reference sequence). CDR3 length equals 19 residues. Trimming cost V 2 bases and J 5 bases; bases outside gene matches: 11. CDR3 region: CASSLMGTSGSFTDNEQFF. As DNA, the CDR3 is TGTGCCAGCAGCTTAATGGGGACTAGCGGGAGTTTTACGGACAATGAGCAGTTCTTC. Combining the CDR3 with reference TRBV11-1 and TRBJ2-1 gives the whole variable domain EAEVAQSPRYKITEKSQAVAFWCDPISGHATLYWYRQILGQGPELLVQFQDESVVDDSQLPKDRFSAERLKGVDSTLKIQPAELGDSAMYLCASSLMGTSGSFTDNEQFFGPGTRLTVL.

The chain uses TRBV30 and TRBJ1-1, with D possibly TRBD1 on 6 matching bases. The CDR3 is made up of 18 amino acids. The V gene's germline CDR1 is GTSNPN and CDR2 SVGIG (reference sequence). V shed 1 base and J shed 4 bases, with 25 bases lying between them. This CDR3 is CAWSAPGAGDEGGTEAFF. The CDR3 DNA sequence: TGTGCCTGGAGTGCCCCGGGCGCAGGGGATGAGGGTGGCACTGAAGCTTTCTTT.

This clone was seen only a few times. This chain links TRBV10-3 with TRBJ1-3; D may be TRBD1 (6 bases). Germline-derived CDR1 and CDR2 are ENHRY and SYGVKD. V was shortened by 11 bases and J by 0 bases, with 17 bases between the two germline ends. There are 15 residues in the CDR3. The CDR3 reads CAVQQGVSSGNTIYF. The CDR3 bases are TGTGCCGTTCAACAGGGCGTGAGCTCTGGAAACACCATATATTTT.

The chain carries TRBV28 and TRBJ1-3, with a possible D match to TRBD1 (5 bases). V lost 4 bases, J lost 0 bases, and 10 bases lay in between. Looked up from germline, CDR1 is MDHEN and CDR2 is SYDVKM. This CDR3 has 15 residues. The chain's CDR3 is CASSSGLNSGNTIYF. CDR3 bases: TGTGCCAGCAGTTCGGGACTGAACTCTGGAAACACCATATATTTT. Drawing the rest from reference TRBV28 and TRBJ1-3, the complete variable domain is DVKVTQSSRYLVKRTGEKVFLECVQDMDHENMFWYRQDPGLGLRLIYFSYDVKMKEKGDIPEGYSVSREKKERFSLILESASTNQTSMYLCASSSGLNSGNTIYFGEGSWLTVV.

The chain is built from TRBV20-1 and TRBJ2-4, with D hard to call. CDR3 size: 10 residues. Trimming took 6 bases from V and 3 from J, leaving 3 bases between them. The germline CDR1 and CDR2 sequences are DFQATT and SNEGSKA (reference sequence). CDR3 in amino acids: CSAHKNIQYF. In DNA, the CDR3 is TGCAGTGCCCACAAAAACATTCAGTACTTC.

This clone was picked up a small number of times. The chain uses TRBV14 and TRBJ2-2, with 8 bases fitting TRBD2. This CDR3 has 16 amino acids. CDR1 and CDR2 from the germline V gene are SGHDN and FVKESK. The junction had 4 bases not matched to a gene; V was cut back by 1 base and J by 3 bases. The CDR3: CASSQVRREDTGELFF. The CDR3 region has the DNA TGTGCCAGCAGCCAAGTAAGGCGGGAGGACACCGGGGAGCTGTTTTTT.

This clone is a singleton in its sample. The chain employs TRBV15 and TRBJ2-1, with 15 bases identical to TRBD2. The trim removed 6 bases at V and 0 bases at J, leaving 21 bases unmatched. The CDR3 runs 23 residues. Germline loops: CDR1 LNHNV, CDR2 YYDKDF (reference sequence). Here the CDR3 reads CATRREGLAGGLAPGSSYNEQFF. CDR3 nucleotide sequence: TGTGCCACCAGACGAGAAGGACTAGCGGGAGGGCTCGCACCGGGGTCCTCCTACAATGAGCAGTTCTTC.

V and J are TRBV7-2 and TRBJ2-2; 10 nucleotides agree with TRBD2. CDR1 and CDR2 from the germline V gene are SGHTA and FQGNSA. V was pared by 5 bases and J by 0 bases, with 3 bases of the junction left unmatched. This CDR3 region has 16 residues. This CDR3 is CASSLGLAANTGELFF. The CDR3 DNA sequence: TGTGCCAGCAGCCTTGGACTAGCGGCGAACACCGGGGAGCTGTTTTTT.

The CDR3 reads CASRRDSHSEQYF. DNA for the CDR3: TGTGCCAGCAGAAGGGACTCCCACAGCGAGCAGTACTTC. The rearrangement uses TRBV6-1 and TRBJ2-7, with a weak D call TRBD2 (6 bases). V was shortened by 6 bases and J by 6 bases, with 15 bases between the two germline ends. The CDR3 has 13 residues. CDR1 and CDR2 (germline): MNHNS, SASEGT.

The chain joins TRBV5-1 to TRBJ2-1; D is unresolved. V was pared by 0 bases and J by 0 bases, with 7 bases between. The CDR3 has 15 residues. From germline, CDR1 is SGHRS and CDR2 YFSETQ. The CDR3 reads CASSLAPGSYNEQFF. The CDR3 nucleotides read TGCGCCAGCAGCTTGGCCCCAGGCTCCTACAATGAGCAGTTCTTC.

The CDR3 spells CSVDEGSYEQYF. Here the CDR3 DNA reads TGCAGCGTTGACGAGGGATCCTACGAGCAGTACTTC. The rearrangement links TRBV29-1 to TRBJ2-7; maybe TRBD2 (5 bases). This CDR3 contains 12 residues. The V end lost 3 bases, the J end lost 1 base, and 7 bases lay between the germline ends. CDR1 is SQVTM, CDR2 ANQGSEA, per germline.